This TCR beta chain was found in a study of CD8 T cells in ankylosing spondylitis. This clonotype was picked up many times. Its antigen is unidentified. Study-level findings and limits: Researchers reportedly found disease-linked clones significantly enriched in matched ankylosing spondylitis synovial fluid.

Between the trimmed V and J ends, which lost 0 bases and 5 bases, there was a span of 3 bases. In germline, CDR1 is SGHRS, CDR2 YFSETQ. The CDR3 runs to 11 residues. A single record per CDR3 protein comes from TCRdb applying MiXCR to the 5' RACE reads. This table has under 250,000 distinct CDR3 sequences, roughly 8.2% appearing once. The sample comprised blood, either unsorted or a sorted T cell fraction (not recorded which). The origin of this receptor is a female donor with ankylosing spondylitis or in good health (not recorded which). The rearrangement joins TRBV5-1 to TRBJ2-7; D unresolved. CDR3 sequence: CASSLEHEQYF. In DNA, the CDR3 is TGCGCCAGCAGCTTGGAACACGAGCAGTACTTC.